Below are 27 T cell receptor beta chains sequenced from a single sample in a study of blood T cell repertoires in COVID-19 (TCRdb year 2020). Libraries came from the immunoSEQ multiplex PCR assay. TCRdb limited this immuneACCESS table to in-frame rearrangements with V and J called. A share of clones is missing; checked studies link under half to unresolved V genes, and the rest is unexplained. The sample table contains under 200,000 clones; only one count was recorded for roughly 89% of them. The ten largest account for just under 4% of the sample. Sequencing used peripheral blood. The receptors derive from a woman aged 55-70 years who had recovered from COVID-19.

V gene TRBV28 combines with J gene TRBJ2-7, with D maybe TRBD1 (5 bases). V was trimmed by 6 bases and J by 4 bases, leaving 13 bases between them. CDR1 and CDR2 from the germline V gene are MDHEN and SYDVKM. CDR3 length: 13 residues. CDR3 amino acids: CASSPPDRYEQYF. As DNA, the CDR3 is TGTGCCAGCAGCCCCCCCGACAGATACGAGCAGTACTTC.

This clone was seen more than once but under ten times. This chain links TRBV6-2 or TRBV6-3 with TRBJ2-7, with D unresolved. The CDR3 runs to 15 residues. The V and J ends lost 0 bases and 5 bases respectively, with 14 bases between them. CDR1 and CDR2 (germline): MNHEY, SVGEGT. The CDR3 spells CASSYSKPRQDEQYF. CDR3 nucleotides: TGTGCCAGCAGTTACTCGAAGCCCAGGCAGGACGAGCAGTACTTC.

The chain links TRBV5-1 to TRBJ1-1; tentative D call: TRBD1 (6 bases). The CDR3 is 14 residues long. Between the trimmed V and J ends, which lost 0 bases and 6 bases, there was a span of 12 bases. Germline loops: CDR1 SGHRS, CDR2 YFSETQ. The CDR3 DNA follows: TGCGCCAGCAGCTTGGTACAGGGAACCCCTGAAGCTTTCTTT. This gives the protein CASSLVQGTPEAFF.

The rearrangement joins TRBV10-3 to TRBJ2-5; 8 bases match TRBD1. Germline assignment: CDR1 ENHRY and CDR2 SYGVKD. The J segment lost 5 bases and the V segment lost 11 bases, leaving 10 bases of the junction unmatched. The CDR3 is made up of 13 amino acids. CDR3 protein: CAAAQGAGETQYF. The CDR3 DNA sequence: TGTGCCGCGGCTCAGGGGGCTGGGGAGACCCAGTACTTC.

This clone showed up just once. V and J are TRBV27 and TRBJ2-3; possibly TRBD2 for D (6 bases). CDR1 MNHEY and CDR2 SMNVEV come from the germline V gene (reference sequence). The CDR3 consists of 17 residues. V lost 6 bases and J 7 bases, leaving 26 bases between the germline ends. As DNA, the CDR3 is TGTGCCAGCAGCTTTCCCAAAGGGGACTCTAGCGTCCATACGCAGTATTTT. This codes for CASSFPKGDSSVHTQYF.

V gene TRBV9 combines with J gene TRBJ2-3, with D perhaps matching TRBD2 (7 bases). The ends were cut back, 4 bases at V and 4 bases at J, with 16 bases in the middle. The germline V gene has CDR1 SGDLS and CDR2 YYNGEE. The CDR3 is made up of 15 amino acids. The CDR3 is CASSTMGGGADTQYF. The DNA of the CDR3 is TGTGCCAGCAGCACAATGGGGGGGGGCGCAGATACGCAGTATTTT.

The rearrangement uses TRBV5-6 and TRBJ2-1; D gene unclear. The germline V and J ends were trimmed by 2 bases and 13 bases, with 13 bases remaining between them. The CDR3 is 12 residues long. CDR1 and CDR2 from the germline V gene are SGHDT and YYEEEE. The CDR3 DNA reads as TGTGCCAGCAGCTTTCTCTCTGAGGCCCAGTTCTTC. As protein: CASSFLSEAQFF.

V gene TRBV3-1 (or the pseudogene TRBV3-2) combines with J gene TRBJ1-2; D is unresolved. Germline V gives CDR1 LGHDT, CDR2 YNNKEL (reference sequence). The CDR3 is 15 residues long. The V end was cut by 1 base, the J end by 4 bases, with 13 bases between. The CDR3 sequence: CASSQVGILSYGYTF. The DNA for the CDR3 is TGTGCCAGCAGCCAAGTCGGGATCCTGTCCTATGGCTACACCTTC.

This clone came up a few times. The chain combines TRBV4-2 with TRBJ1-4; 7 nucleotides agree with TRBD1. Germline V CDR1 and CDR2: LGHNA, YNFKEQ. The CDR3 covers 16 residues. The V segment lost 0 bases and the J segment 8 bases; nucleotides outside the gene matches: 9. The CDR3 DNA reads as TGTGCCAGCAGCCAAGAGGGCGGACAGGTGATCGAAAAACTGTTTTTT. This translates into CASSQEGGQVIEKLFF.

This clone came up once. The chain recombines TRBV24-1 with TRBJ1-2; TRBD1 matches at 8 bases. CDR3 length equals 14 residues. The germline V gene has CDR1 KGHDR and CDR2 SFDVKD. The J segment lost 6 bases and the V segment lost 7 bases, leaving 9 bases of the junction unmatched. CDR3 coding DNA: TGTGCCACCAGAGGGACGGACAGGGTCGATGGCTACACCTTC. Translation gives CATRGTDRVDGYTF.

This chain connects TRBV19 to TRBJ1-2; a possible D gene is TRBD1 (6 bases). Per the germline V gene, CDR1 is LNHDA and CDR2 is SQIVND (reference sequence). This CDR3 has 16 residues. Between the trimmed V and J ends, which lost 1 base and 2 bases, there was a span of 14 bases. CDR3 loop: CASSIGRGPYNYGYTF. CDR3 bases: TGTGCCAGTAGTATAGGCAGGGGACCATACAACTATGGCTACACCTTC. Full variable domain (remainder filled in from reference TRBV19 and TRBJ1-2): DGGITQSPKYLFRKEGQNVTLSCEQNLNHDAMYWYRQDPGQGLRLIYYSQIVNDFQKGDIAEGYSVSREKKESFPLTVTSAQKNPTAFYLCASSIGRGPYNYGYTFGSGTRLTVV.

The V gene is TRBV5-1, the J gene TRBJ1-3; D might be TRBD1 (5 bases). This CDR3 has 14 residues. CDR1 is SGHRS and CDR2 is YFSETQ in the germline V gene. Trimming took 4 bases from V and 0 from J, leaving 8 bases between them. CDR3 bases: TGCGCCAGCAGCCCGACAGACTCTGGAAACACCATATATTTT. The encoded protein is CASSPTDSGNTIYF.

This clone has only a few counts. Other DNA sequences in this specimen translate into the identical CDR3. V and J are TRBV28 and TRBJ2-2, with 9 bases identical to TRBD1. The CDR3 is 14 amino acids. With 6 bases clipped from V and 4 bases from J, the junction kept 3 bases outside the gene matches. Germline CDR1 MDHEN, CDR2 SYDVKM. The CDR3 coding sequence is TGTGCCAGCAGGGGACAGGGAGGCACCGGGGAGCTGTTTTTT. Amino acid sequence: CASRGQGGTGELFF.

This chain connects TRBV29-1 to TRBJ2-5; TRBD1 matches at 9 bases. The V and J ends lost 5 bases and 1 base, in that order; junction bases with no gene match: 5. This CDR3 has 14 residues. CDR1 SQVTM and CDR2 ANQGSEA come from the germline V gene. In nucleotides, the CDR3 is TGCAGCGTTTCCGGGACAGGGTTCCAAGAGACCCAGTACTTC. Protein: CSVSGTGFQETQYF.

V is TRBV28 and J is TRBJ2-3, with a possible D match to TRBD2 (6 bases). The V gene's germline CDR1 is MDHEN and CDR2 SYDVKM. The CDR3 sequence is 15 residues long. Trimming removed 2 bases at V and 1 base at J, with 10 bases between. CDR3 loop: CASSLGGSRTDTQYF. As DNA, the CDR3 is TGTGCCAGCAGTTTAGGGGGGTCCCGCACAGATACGCAGTATTTT.

The chain employs TRBV9 and TRBJ2-3; 7 bases map to TRBD1. The V segment lost 5 bases and the J segment 2 bases; nucleotides outside the gene matches: 8. This CDR3 has 15 residues. Looked up from germline, CDR1 is SGDLS and CDR2 is YYNGEE. The CDR3 DNA follows: TGTGCCAGCAGTTCTGGACAGGTAGCCACAGATACGCAGTATTTT. Its translation is CASSSGQVATDTQYF.

This clone has a single count. The rearrangement links TRBV29-1 to TRBJ2-7, with 9 bases fitting TRBD1. The CDR3 is made up of 13 amino acids. V was pared by 4 bases and J by 6 bases, with 7 bases of the junction left unmatched. CDR1 and CDR2 from the germline V gene are SQVTM and ANQGSEA. The CDR3 region is CSVAGQGLAEQYF. The CDR3 DNA follows: TGCAGCGTTGCAGGACAGGGGTTGGCCGAGCAGTACTTC.

J is TRBJ1-1 and V is TRBV7-8; D may be TRBD1 (5 bases). Germline CDR1 and CDR2: SGHVS and FQNEAQ. Trimming took off 5 bases at V and 0 bases at J, with 10 bases between the two ends. CDR3 length equals 14 residues. CDR3 in DNA: TGTGCCAGCAGCCTGACAGAATTGAACACTGAAGCTTTCTTT. It yields the protein CASSLTELNTEAFF.

This chain uses TRBV5-6 with TRBJ1-3; tentative D call: TRBD1 (5 bases). The CDR3 extends over 14 amino acids. V lost 0 bases to trimming and J lost 2 bases, with 6 bases between them. CDR1 and CDR2 (germline): SGHDT, YYEEEE. The CDR3 nucleotides read TGTGCCAGCAGCTTGGGACAGCCTGGAAACACCATATATTTT. This encodes CASSLGQPGNTIYF.

The chain links TRBV2 to TRBJ1-1; 11 positions match TRBD1. Losses at the gene ends were 5 bases for V and 11 bases for J; bases not matched to a gene: 4. CDR1 and CDR2 from the germline V gene are SNHLY and FYNNEI. This CDR3 spans 12 amino acids. CDR3 loop: CASSRDRGDAFF. CDR3 bases: TGTGCCAGCAGTCGGGACAGGGGGGACGCTTTCTTT.

This chain connects TRBV6-5 to TRBJ2-4; D may be TRBD2 (5 bases). Germline V CDR1 and CDR2: MNHEY, SVGAGI. Trimming stripped 6 bases from V and 2 bases from J, with 8 bases between. CDR3 length: 13 amino acids. Here the CDR3 DNA reads TGTGCCAGCAGGGACTGGCCCAAAAACATTCAGTACTTC. Translated, it gives CASRDWPKNIQYF.

This sequence joins TRBV4-2 and TRBJ2-7; D might be TRBD2 (5 bases). Germline loops: CDR1 LGHNA, CDR2 YNFKEQ. There are 15 residues in the CDR3. Trimming left V 5 bases short and J 2 bases short, with 16 bases between. The DNA for the CDR3 is TGTGCCAGCAGCTCAAGACCGGGGTTGGCCTACGAGCAGTACTTC. Its translation: CASSSRPGLAYEQYF.

This chain connects TRBV4-1 to TRBJ2-5; 9 nucleotides match TRBD2. The junction had 4 bases not matched to a gene; V was cut back by 4 bases and J by 4 bases. Germline values: CDR1 MGHRA, CDR2 YSYEKL. CDR3 length equals 14 residues. The CDR3 nucleotides are TGCGCCAGCAGCCTAGGACTAGCGCGAGAGACCCAGTACTTC. Translated, it gives CASSLGLARETQYF.

This chain joins TRBV19 and TRBJ1-2, with D possibly TRBD1 on 5 matching bases. CDR1 and CDR2 from the germline V gene are LNHDA and SQIVND (reference sequence). Deletions cut 1 base from V and 4 bases from J, with 10 bases between. The CDR3 runs 14 residues. The CDR3, as DNA: TGTGCCAGTAGTATAGTGGGGCTCCGCTATGGCTACACCTTC. Its protein product is CASSIVGLRYGYTF.

The V call is TRBV4-1, the J call TRBJ2-5; TRBD2 matches 9 bases. Germline CDR1 reads MGHRA; CDR2 reads YSYEKL. The J segment lost 1 base and the V segment lost 0 bases, leaving 3 bases of the junction unmatched. The CDR3 extends over 16 amino acids. The CDR3 spells CASSQDRAGGQETQYF. The CDR3 DNA sequence: TGCGCCAGCAGCCAAGATCGAGCGGGGGGCCAAGAGACCCAGTACTTC.

This clone turned up a few times. DNA for the CDR3: TGCGCCAGCAGCGCAGGACAGAGGTCTGGCACCGGGGAGCTGTTTTTT. As protein: CASSAGQRSGTGELFF. The rearrangement uses TRBV5-1 and TRBJ2-2, with D possibly TRBD1 on 6 matching bases. Trimming cost V 4 bases and J 4 bases, with 17 bases left between them. The CDR3 covers 16 residues. The germline CDR1 and CDR2 sequences are SGHRS and YFSETQ.

The CDR3 sequence is CASSLDRRGGVSTDTQYF. The CDR3 DNA follows: TGTGCCAGCAGCTTGGACCGAAGAGGCGGGGTCAGCACAGATACGCAGTATTTT. The chain employs TRBV5-4 and TRBJ2-3, with D perhaps TRBD2 (6 bases). CDR3 length: 18 residues. V gave up 0 bases and J gave up 0 bases, with 17 bases separating them. Germline CDR1 SGHNT, CDR2 YYREEE (reference sequence).